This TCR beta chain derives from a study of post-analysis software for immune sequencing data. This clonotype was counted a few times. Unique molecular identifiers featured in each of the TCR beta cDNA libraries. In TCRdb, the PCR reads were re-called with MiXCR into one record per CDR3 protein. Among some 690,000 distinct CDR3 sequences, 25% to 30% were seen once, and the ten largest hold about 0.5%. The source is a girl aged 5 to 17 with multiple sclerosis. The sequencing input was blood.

The DNA of the CDR3 is TGTGCCAGCAGCTTATACCTAGCGGGGGGAGAGACCCAGTACTTC. This translates into CASSLYLAGGETQYF. The chain links TRBV7-6 to TRBJ2-5; 11 nucleotides agree with TRBD2. This CDR3 spans 15 amino acids. From germline, CDR1 is SGHVS and CDR2 FNYEAQ. Trimming took 2 bases from V and 4 from J; bases not matched to a gene: 3.